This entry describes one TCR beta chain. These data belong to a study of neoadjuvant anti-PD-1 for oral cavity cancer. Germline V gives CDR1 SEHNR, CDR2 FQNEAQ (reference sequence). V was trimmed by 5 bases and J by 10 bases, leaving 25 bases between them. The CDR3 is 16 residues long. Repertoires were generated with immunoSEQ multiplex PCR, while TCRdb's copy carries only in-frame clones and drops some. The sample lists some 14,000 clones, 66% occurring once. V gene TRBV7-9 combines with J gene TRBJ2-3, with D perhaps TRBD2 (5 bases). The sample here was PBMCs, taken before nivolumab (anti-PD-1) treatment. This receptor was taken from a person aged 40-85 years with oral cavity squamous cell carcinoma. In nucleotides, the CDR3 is TGTGCCAGCAGCCCAGAGAGGCTAGCCCGGCACGAGGCGCAGTATTTT. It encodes CASSPERLARHEAQYF.